This T cell receptor beta chain emerged from a study of T cell responses to AZD1222 COVID-19 vaccine. The CDR3 has 15 residues. Germline V gene sequence: CDR1 SGHVS, CDR2 FNYEAQ. V gave up 4 bases and J gave up 5 bases, with 18 bases separating them. Points from the study as a whole: Clonal diversity was possibly underestimated, and the donors were mostly white British, with more females. Researchers took repertoire samples only after the peak T cell response had come. CD4 TCRs linked to vaccination spanned spike, dominating at 160-218 and 743-854.

Worth noting for this clone: The antigen is undetermined.

Sequencing used immunoSEQ multiplex PCR; TCRdb keeps in-frame clones, though not all of them. This sample has more than 95,000 clones, with 85% to 90% found just once. Sequencing was performed on peripheral blood, taken on day 0 of MenACWY control vaccination. The V call is TRBV7-6, the J call TRBJ2-7; D unclear. This TCR came from an adult in good health. This CDR3 is CASSSSRGGENEQYF. CDR3 coding DNA: TGTGCCAGCAGCTCCTCCCGCGGTGGGGAAAACGAGCAGTACTTC.